These 16 T cell receptor beta chains share one sample of origin, sequenced in a study of beta chain features in type 1 diabetes. cDNA synthesis used the whole RNA isolate, giving expressed TCRB sequences. Sequencing was performed with immunoSEQ multiplex PCR; in TCRdb, only in-frame clones are kept and a portion is missing. The sample includes about 340,000 clones, around 8% of them seen just once. The sample was central memory CD4+ T cells from blood. The receptor set was obtained from a woman under 30 in good health.

This chain joins TRBV2 and TRBJ2-3; possibly TRBD1 or TRBD2 for D (5 bases each). This CDR3 comprises 15 residues. Trimming left V 4 bases short and J 0 bases short, with 11 bases between. Germline V gene sequence: CDR1 SNHLY, CDR2 FYNNEI. CDR3 bases: TGTGCCAGCAGTGCCGAGAGGGGAAGCACAGATACGCAGTATTTT. Amino acid sequence: CASSAERGSTDTQYF.

The V and J genes are TRBV7-2 and TRBJ2-5, with D maybe TRBD2 (7 bases). From germline, CDR1 is SGHTA and CDR2 FQGNSA. Trimming cost V 1 base and J 5 bases, with 14 bases left between them. This CDR3 spans 15 amino acids. The CDR3 bases are TGTGCCAGCAGCTTAGGACTCGGGGGGCCGGAGACCCAGTACTTC. Translated, it gives CASSLGLGGPETQYF.

This clone was detected a few times. The rearrangement links TRBV19 to TRBJ2-5; D gene unclear. With 6 bases removed from V and 1 base from J, the gap between germline ends came to 15 bases. From germline, CDR1 is LNHDA and CDR2 SQIVND (reference sequence). CDR3 length: 15 residues. The CDR3 protein is CASSQLTAGQETQYF. CDR3 bases: TGTGCCAGTAGCCAACTGACGGCCGGCCAAGAGACCCAGTACTTC.

The table lists this clone with a few counts. The V and J genes are TRBV18 and TRBJ2-1; D possibly corresponds to TRBD2 (6 bases). The CDR3 extends over 15 amino acids. Trimming took off 0 bases at V and 2 bases at J, with 8 bases between the two ends. Germline V gene data show CDR1 as KGHSH and CDR2 as LQKENI. CDR3 sequence: CASSPPGLAYNEQFF. Written as DNA, the CDR3 is TGTGCCAGCTCACCACCGGGACTTGCCTACAATGAGCAGTTCTTC.

V and J are TRBV10-3 and TRBJ1-1, with D possibly being TRBD1 (5 bases). With 4 bases removed from V and 7 bases from J, the gap between germline ends came to 16 bases. Germline loops: CDR1 ENHRY, CDR2 SYGVKD. The CDR3 covers 14 residues. CDR3 in DNA: TGTGCCATCAGTGCGTCGGTGATGAGGGGTGAAGCTTTCTTT. Translated: CAISASVMRGEAFF.

This clone was observed many times. This sample also contains other DNA sequences that code for the same CDR3. The chain links TRBV7-2 to TRBJ2-7; a weak D match, TRBD2 (5 bases). This CDR3 has 13 residues. Germline loops: CDR1 SGHTA, CDR2 FQGNSA. With 1 base removed from V and 3 bases from J, the gap between germline ends came to 7 bases. The CDR3 spells CASSLEAGYEQYF. The CDR3 bases are TGTGCCAGCAGCTTAGAGGCGGGCTACGAGCAGTACTTC.

This clone occurred a few times. The V and J genes are TRBV28 and TRBJ2-7, with D maybe TRBD2 (5 bases). CDR1 and CDR2 from the germline V gene are MDHEN and SYDVKM. The CDR3 is made up of 14 amino acids. Trimming stripped 7 bases from V and 1 base from J, with 14 bases between. The CDR3 region is CASKLASNSYEQYF. Written as DNA, the CDR3 is TGTGCCAGCAAACTGGCTAGCAATTCCTACGAGCAGTACTTC.

As concerns this clone: The junction differs from germline at one of its ends, possibly a read error. The genes are TRBV6-1 and TRBJ2-7; D remains unclear. Germline CDR1 MNHNS, CDR2 SASEGT. The CDR3 totals 13 residues. The CDR3 coding sequence is TGTGCCAGCAGGCCACTTGGGGAATCGGCAGTACACTTC. This encodes CASRPLGESAVHF.

Only a few counts were recorded for this clone. The V call is TRBV28, the J call TRBJ2-7; D is uncertain. The V gene lost 8 bases and the J gene lost 0 bases, with 14 bases spanning the gap. CDR3 length: 14 amino acids. Germline-derived CDR1 and CDR2 are MDHEN and SYDVKM. The CDR3 protein is CASSIKLSSYEQYF. In DNA, the CDR3 is TGTGCCAGCTCCATAAAGCTTAGCTCCTACGAGCAGTACTTC.

The chain is built from TRBV9 and TRBJ2-1; D gene unclear. The CDR3 length is 13 residues. V shed 3 bases and J shed 1 base, with 5 bases lying between them. Per the germline V gene, CDR1 is SGDLS and CDR2 is YYNGEE. The CDR3 is CASSATSYNEQFF. The CDR3 DNA sequence: TGTGCCAGCAGCGCAACATCCTACAATGAGCAGTTCTTC. The whole variable domain, remainder taken from reference TRBV9 and TRBJ2-1, is DSGVTQTPKHLITATGQRVTLRCSPRSGDLSVYWYQQSLDQGLQFLIQYYNGEERAKGNILERFSAQQFPDLHSELNLSSLELGDSALYFCASSATSYNEQFFGPGTRLTVL.

This clone was counted between two and nine times. This chain uses TRBV7-2 with TRBJ2-3, with 7 bases fitting TRBD2. Unmatched junction bases numbered 7, after V lost 2 bases and J lost 2 bases. The germline CDR1 and CDR2 sequences are SGHTA and FQGNSA. This CDR3 region has 16 residues. The CDR3 sequence: CASSLLAEILTDTQYF. In DNA form, the CDR3 reads TGTGCCAGCAGCTTACTAGCGGAAATCCTCACAGATACGCAGTATTTT.

This clone showed up just a few times. The CDR3 DNA follows: TGTGCCAGTAACAATGACAGGGGAGTGAGCAATCAGCCCCAGCATTTT. It specifies CASNNDRGVSNQPQHF. The chain combines TRBV19 with TRBJ1-5, with 8 bases aligning to TRBD1. Germline CDR1 is LNHDA and CDR2 is SQIVND (reference sequence). V was clipped by 7 bases and J by 1 base; unmatched bases: 9. This CDR3 is 16 amino acids long.

This clone was recorded a few times. This rearrangement joins TRBV7-9 to TRBJ2-3; D may be TRBD2 (6 bases). Germline assignment: CDR1 SEHNR and CDR2 FQNEAQ (reference sequence). The CDR3 covers 16 residues. The V end was cut by 4 bases, the J end by 2 bases, with 16 bases between. CDR3 DNA: TGTGCCAGCAGCTCCCCGTTGGGGAGGACCACAGATACGCAGTATTTT. Translating it yields CASSSPLGRTTDTQYF.

This clone was detected only a few times. This chain joins TRBV27 and TRBJ2-7; D perhaps matches TRBD2 (6 bases). Germline V gene data show CDR1 as MNHEY and CDR2 as SMNVEV (reference sequence). CDR3 size: 15 residues. The V and J ends lost 6 bases and 1 base respectively, with 16 bases between them. The CDR3 sequence: CASSWSGVVSYEQYF. DNA for the CDR3: TGTGCCAGCAGCTGGTCGGGAGTAGTATCCTACGAGCAGTACTTC.

The chain is built from TRBV28 and TRBJ2-5, with 7 bases lining up with TRBD2. Germline assignment: CDR1 MDHEN and CDR2 SYDVKM. There are 15 residues in the CDR3. The V segment lost 7 bases and the J segment 5 bases; nucleotides outside the gene matches: 13. The CDR3 sequence is CASMTGTNLRETQYF. DNA of the CDR3: TGTGCCAGCATGACCGGGACTAATCTCCGCGAGACCCAGTACTTC.

This clone has more than one count but fewer than ten. The rearrangement joins TRBV28 to TRBJ2-3, with D uncertain. In germline, CDR1 is MDHEN, CDR2 SYDVKM. Trimming removed 8 bases at V and 1 base at J, with 1 base between. CDR3 length equals 10 residues. The CDR3 DNA is TGTGCCAGCGGCACAGATACGCAGTATTTT. Residues: CASGTDTQYF.